This T cell receptor beta chain came from a study of beta chain features in type 1 diabetes. Expressed TCRB transcripts were sequenced because the isolated RNA had all been reverse transcribed beforehand. Profiling relied on immunoSEQ multiplex PCR, and the TCRdb table lists in-frame clones only, not all of them. Of about 360,000 clones listed, around an eighth were seen once; the top ten hold about 0.018%. This clone was observed a few times. The CDR3 length is 14 residues. Germline CDR1 and CDR2: SQVTM and ANQGSEA. Trimming stripped 3 bases from V and 3 bases from J, with 14 bases between. Material: naive CD4+ T cells from blood. This TCR was sampled from a man aged 18 to 29 in good health. This chain links TRBV29-1 with TRBJ1-2; D uncertain. The CDR3 DNA sequence: TGCAGCGTTGACAGGTCCGACATCTACTATGGCTACACCTTC. Encoded protein: CSVDRSDIYYGYTF.